This TCR beta chain originates from a study of immune evolution from preneoplasia to lung adenocarcinoma. Produced via immunoSEQ multiplex PCR; TCRdb's table is partial and in-frame only. The table has some 7,000 clones, roughly 78% seen once. Sequenced sample: FFPE adjacent normal lung tissue. The sequence came from a person between 55 and 80 years old with lung adenocarcinoma.

CDR3 DNA sequence: TGTGCCAGTAGTCGCCACTGGCAAGACTTGACCGGGGAGCTGTTTTTT. Protein sequence: CASSRHWQDLTGELFF. V gene TRBV19 combines with J gene TRBJ2-2; D is unclear. This CDR3 has 16 amino acids. CDR1 is LNHDA, CDR2 SQIVND, per germline (reference sequence). The V gene lost 5 bases and the J gene lost 5 bases, with 18 bases spanning the gap.